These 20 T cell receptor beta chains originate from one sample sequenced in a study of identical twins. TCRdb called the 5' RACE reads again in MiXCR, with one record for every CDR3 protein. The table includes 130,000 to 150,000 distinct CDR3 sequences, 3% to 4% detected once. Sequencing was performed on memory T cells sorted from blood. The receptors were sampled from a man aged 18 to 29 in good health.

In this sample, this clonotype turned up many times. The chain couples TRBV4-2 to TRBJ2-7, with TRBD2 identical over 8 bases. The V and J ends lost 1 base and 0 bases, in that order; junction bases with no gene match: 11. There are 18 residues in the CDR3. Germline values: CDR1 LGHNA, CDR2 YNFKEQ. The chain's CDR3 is CASSQASGGRLHSYEQYF. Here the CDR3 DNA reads TGTGCCAGCAGCCAAGCGTCGGGCGGGAGGTTACACTCCTACGAGCAGTACTTC.

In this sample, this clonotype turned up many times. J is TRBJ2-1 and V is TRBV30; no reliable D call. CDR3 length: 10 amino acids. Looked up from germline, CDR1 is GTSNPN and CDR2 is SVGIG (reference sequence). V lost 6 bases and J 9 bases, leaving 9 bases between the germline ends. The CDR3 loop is CACEPGEQFF. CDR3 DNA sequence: TGTGCCTGTGAGCCGGGTGAGCAGTTCTTC.

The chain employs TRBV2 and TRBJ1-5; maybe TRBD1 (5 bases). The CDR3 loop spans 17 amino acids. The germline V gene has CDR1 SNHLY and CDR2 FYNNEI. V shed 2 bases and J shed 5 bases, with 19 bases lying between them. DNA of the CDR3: TGTGCCAGCAGTGAAAGGGCCTACAGACAGCAGGATCAGCCCCAGCATTTT. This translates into CASSERAYRQQDQPQHF.

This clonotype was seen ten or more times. In DNA, the CDR3 is TGCAGTGCTAGAGAGCCCCTAGGGCCGAATGAGCAGTTCTTC. It specifies CSAREPLGPNEQFF. The genes are TRBV20-1 and TRBJ2-1; D unresolved. The V and J ends lost 0 bases and 7 bases respectively, with 13 bases between them. There are 14 residues in the CDR3. Germline CDR1 reads DFQATT; CDR2 reads SNEGSKA (reference sequence).

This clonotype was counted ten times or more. CDR3 region: CASAAREHYEQYF. The CDR3 bases are TGCGCCAGCGCTGCCCGGGAGCACTACGAGCAGTACTTC. The chain couples TRBV4-1 to TRBJ2-7; D perhaps matches TRBD2 (6 bases). The CDR3 is made up of 13 amino acids. The germline V gene has CDR1 MGHRA and CDR2 YSYEKL. V was cut by 8 bases and J by 3 bases, with 14 bases left in between.

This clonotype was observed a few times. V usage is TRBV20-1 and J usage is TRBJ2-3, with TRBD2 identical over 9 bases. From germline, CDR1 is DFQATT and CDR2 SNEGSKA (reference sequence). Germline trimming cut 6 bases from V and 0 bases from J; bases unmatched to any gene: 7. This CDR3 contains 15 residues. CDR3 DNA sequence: TGCAGTGCCCCTTGGGCGGGAGGGAGCACAGATACGCAGTATTTT. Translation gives CSAPWAGGSTDTQYF.

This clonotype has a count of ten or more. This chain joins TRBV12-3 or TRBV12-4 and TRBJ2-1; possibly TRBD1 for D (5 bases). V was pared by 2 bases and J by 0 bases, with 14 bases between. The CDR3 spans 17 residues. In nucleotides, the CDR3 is TGTGCCAGCAGTTTACTGGCTTCTGACAGCTCCTACAATGAGCAGTTCTTC. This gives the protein CASSLLASDSSYNEQFF.

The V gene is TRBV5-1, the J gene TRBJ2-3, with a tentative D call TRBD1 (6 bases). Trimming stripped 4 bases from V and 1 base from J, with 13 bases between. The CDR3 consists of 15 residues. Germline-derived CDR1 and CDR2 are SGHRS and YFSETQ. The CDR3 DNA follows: TGCGCCAGCAGCACTACAGGGATCCGCACAGATACGCAGTATTTT. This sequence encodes CASSTTGIRTDTQYF.

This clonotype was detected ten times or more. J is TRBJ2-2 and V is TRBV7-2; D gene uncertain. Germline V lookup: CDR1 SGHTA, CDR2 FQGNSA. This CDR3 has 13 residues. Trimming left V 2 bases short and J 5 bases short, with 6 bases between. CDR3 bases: TGTGCCAGCAGCTTACAACTAACCGGGGAGCTGTTTTTT. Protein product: CASSLQLTGELFF. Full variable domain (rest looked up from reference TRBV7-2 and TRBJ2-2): GAGVSQSPSNKVTEKGKDVELRCDPISGHTALYWYRQSLGQGLEFLIYFQGNSAPDKSGLPSDRFSAERTGGSVSTLTIQRTQQEDSAVYLCASSLQLTGELFFGEGSRLTVL.

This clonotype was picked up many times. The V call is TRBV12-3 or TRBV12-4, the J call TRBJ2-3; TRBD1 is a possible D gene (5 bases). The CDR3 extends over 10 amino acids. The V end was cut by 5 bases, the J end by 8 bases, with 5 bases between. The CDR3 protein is CASSRGTQYF. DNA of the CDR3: TGTGCCAGCAGTAGGGGTACGCAGTATTTT.

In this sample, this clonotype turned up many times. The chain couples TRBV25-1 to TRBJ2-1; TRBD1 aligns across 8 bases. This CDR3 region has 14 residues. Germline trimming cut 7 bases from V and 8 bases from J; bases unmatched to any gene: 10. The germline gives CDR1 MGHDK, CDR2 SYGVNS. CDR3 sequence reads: CASTSGGVMDEQFF. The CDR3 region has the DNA TGTGCCAGCACCTCAGGGGGCGTAATGGATGAGCAGTTCTTC.

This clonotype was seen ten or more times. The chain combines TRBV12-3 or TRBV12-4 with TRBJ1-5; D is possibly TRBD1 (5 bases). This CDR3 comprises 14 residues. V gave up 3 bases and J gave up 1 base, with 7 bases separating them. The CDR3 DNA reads TGTGCCAGCAGTTTCGACAGCAGCAATCAGCCCCAGCATTTT. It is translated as CASSFDSSNQPQHF.

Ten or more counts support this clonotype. CDR3 sequence reads: CASRASPYNEQFF. The CDR3 DNA is TGTGCCAGCAGGGCTAGCCCCTACAATGAGCAGTTCTTC. The chain recombines TRBV25-1 with TRBJ2-1, with D perhaps TRBD2 (5 bases). The CDR3 sequence is 13 residues long. Germline V gives CDR1 MGHDK, CDR2 SYGVNS. The V end lost 6 bases, the J end lost 2 bases, and 8 bases lay between the germline ends.

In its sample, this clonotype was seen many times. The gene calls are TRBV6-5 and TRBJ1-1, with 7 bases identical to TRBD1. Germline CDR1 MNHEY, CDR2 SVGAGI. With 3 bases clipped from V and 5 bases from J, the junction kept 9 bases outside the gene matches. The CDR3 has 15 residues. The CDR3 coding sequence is TGTGCCAGCAGTTATCCGTTGACAGGGAGTACTGAAGCTTTCTTT. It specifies CASSYPLTGSTEAFF.

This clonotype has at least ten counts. Here the CDR3 DNA reads TGTGCCAGCAGCCAAGATCGGGGGACAGCGACTAATGAAAAACTGTTTTTT. Translation: CASSQDRGTATNEKLFF. The chain couples TRBV3-1 to TRBJ1-4, with 7 nucleotides matching TRBD1. Germline V gene lookup returns CDR1 LGHDT and CDR2 YNNKEL (reference sequence). This CDR3 comprises 17 residues. Trimming cost V 0 bases and J 2 bases; bases outside gene matches: 6.

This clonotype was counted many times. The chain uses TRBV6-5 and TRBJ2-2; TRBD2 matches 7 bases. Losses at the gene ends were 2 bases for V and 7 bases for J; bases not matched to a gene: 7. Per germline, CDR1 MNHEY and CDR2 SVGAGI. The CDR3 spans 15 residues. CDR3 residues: CASSYLGLDGGELFF. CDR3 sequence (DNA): TGTGCCAGCAGTTACCTCGGACTAGACGGCGGGGAGCTGTTTTTT.

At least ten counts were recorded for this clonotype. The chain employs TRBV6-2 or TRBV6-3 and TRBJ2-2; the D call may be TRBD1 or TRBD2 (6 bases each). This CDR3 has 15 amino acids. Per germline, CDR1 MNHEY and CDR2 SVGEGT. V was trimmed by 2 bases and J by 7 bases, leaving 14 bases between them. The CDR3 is CASSYPRGRVGELFF. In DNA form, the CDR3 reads TGTGCCAGCAGTTACCCCCGGGGGCGCGTCGGGGAGCTGTTTTTT.

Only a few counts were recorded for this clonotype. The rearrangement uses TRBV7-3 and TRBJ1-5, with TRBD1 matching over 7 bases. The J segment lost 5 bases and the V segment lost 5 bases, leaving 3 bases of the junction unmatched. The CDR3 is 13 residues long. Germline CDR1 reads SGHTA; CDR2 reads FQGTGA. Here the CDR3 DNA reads TGTGCCAGCAGCGACAGGGACTATCAGCCCCAGCATTTT. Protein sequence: CASSDRDYQPQHF.

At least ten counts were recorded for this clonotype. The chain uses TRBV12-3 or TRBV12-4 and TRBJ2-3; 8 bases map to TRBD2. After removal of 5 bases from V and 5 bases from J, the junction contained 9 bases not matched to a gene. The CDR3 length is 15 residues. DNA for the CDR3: TGTGCCAGCAGTATAATGGGACTAGGGCGAGATACGCAGTATTTT. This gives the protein CASSIMGLGRDTQYF.

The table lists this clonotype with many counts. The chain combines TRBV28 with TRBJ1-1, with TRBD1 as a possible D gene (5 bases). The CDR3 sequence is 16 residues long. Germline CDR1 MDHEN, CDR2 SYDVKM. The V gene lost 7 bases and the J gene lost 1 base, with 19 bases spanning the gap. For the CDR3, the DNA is TGTGCCAGCACTCCCAAGGGGCGTGGGTGGAACACTGAAGCTTTCTTT. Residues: CASTPKGRGWNTEAFF.